This TCR beta chain was identified in a study of blood T cell repertoires in COVID-19 (dated by TCRdb to the early 2020s). Some background on the complete study: Samples from collaborators originated in the United States, Italy and Spain and spanned both the acute and convalescent phases of COVID-19. Where HLA class I and class II types were available, the types were taken from metadata supplied by the sample provider, not from assay-based typing. A freely available public database, intended as a resource for researchers studying the immune response to SARS-CoV-2, is where the repertoires were released. Deeply sampled blood TCRbeta repertoires from subjects exposed to, actively infected with, or recovered from COVID-19 were included in the dataset. The prospective study material was composed of cDNA or gDNA derived from T cells, B-cell-depleted T cells, or PBMCs. The samples were drawn from two sources: the first 160 participants of the ongoing ImmuneRACE study, and over 950 subjects contributed by 6 global collaborators. Nearly every sample came with metadata listing a de-identified subject ID, COVID-19 status, age in years and sex.

General study outcomes and caveats: How much clinical and demographic metadata was included differed by source and by participant, and the metadata was provided uncurated.

Its CDR3 holds 12 amino acids, cysteine through phenylalanine. This entry keeps only the CDR3 DNA: 36 bases, framed from base 1. V loses 1 base, J loses 5 bases, and the germline ends lie 5 bases apart. CDR1 and CDR2, per the germline V gene, are SGHAT and FQNNGV. TCRbeta CDR3 regions were amplified from genomic DNA by means of the immunoSEQ Assay, a bias-controlled multiplex PCR. As for the authors' bioinformatics: Nucleated cell counts per sample were estimated from amplification of reference gene primers within the assay. Sequence reads were collapsed and filtered to measure the absolute abundance of every unique TCRbeta CDR3 rearrangement. For each sample, productive Simpson clonality was calculated by taking the square root of Simpson's diversity index across productive rearrangements. Held by TCRdb, this immuneACCESS table contains in-frame sequences only and omits some clones. Under half of the omission traces to an unresolved V gene where checked; the cause of the rest is unknown. V, J and clone size reflect that table, while D and trimming were determined from the DNA. The sample table lists under 70,000 clones, about 89% of them with a count of one. The ten biggest clones cover around 7.3% of the sample.

For this clone: This clone's antigen is unknown. Base quality data are lacking; no much larger clone is found one base away.

Collaborating institutions collected whole blood in K2EDTA tubes following their own protocols. For TCRbeta analysis, collaborators shipped samples in one of three forms: frozen whole blood, isolated PBMCs, or DNA extracted from either of those sample types. The V gene is TRBV11-2 and the J gene is TRBJ1-1, with the D gene call left open. The sequenced sample consisted of peripheral blood. The sequence was obtained from a woman aged 55-70 years with active or convalescent COVID-19. The DNA sequence follows: TGTGCCAGCAGCTTAGTACTTACTGAAGCTTTCTTT. This translates into CASSLVLTEAFF.